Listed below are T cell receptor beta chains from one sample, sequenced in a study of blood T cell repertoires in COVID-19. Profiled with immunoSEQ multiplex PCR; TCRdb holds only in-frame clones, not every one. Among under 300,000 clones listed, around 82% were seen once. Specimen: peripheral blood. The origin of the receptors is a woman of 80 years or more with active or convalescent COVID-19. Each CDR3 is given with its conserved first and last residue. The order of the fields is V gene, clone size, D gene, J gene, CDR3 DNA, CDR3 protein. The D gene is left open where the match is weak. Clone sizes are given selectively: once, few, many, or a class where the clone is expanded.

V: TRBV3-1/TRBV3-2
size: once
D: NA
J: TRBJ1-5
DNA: TGTGCCAGCAGCCAAGATGGGACAACCGGTCAGCCCCAGCATTTT
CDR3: CASSQDGTTGQPQHF

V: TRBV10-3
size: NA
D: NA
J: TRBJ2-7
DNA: TGTGCCATCAGTGAGTTATTTGGGGCGGGGAGCTCCTACGAGCAGTACTTC
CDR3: CAISELFGAGSSYEQYF

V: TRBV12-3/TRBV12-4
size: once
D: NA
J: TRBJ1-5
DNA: TGTGCCAGCAGTTTTTCGGGGAATCAGCCCCAGCATTTT
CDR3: CASSFSGNQPQHF

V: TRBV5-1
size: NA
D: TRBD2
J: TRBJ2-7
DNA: TGCGCCAGCGGGGAGGGACTAAGCTCCTACGAGCAGTACTTC
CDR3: CASGEGLSSYEQYF

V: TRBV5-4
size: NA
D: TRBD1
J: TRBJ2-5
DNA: TGTGCCAGCAGCTTGGGAGGACAGGGGCTGGAGACCCAGTACTTC
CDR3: CASSLGGQGLETQYF

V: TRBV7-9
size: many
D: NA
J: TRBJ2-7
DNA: TGTGCCAGCAGCAGGTCGGGGATTAACTACGAGCAGTACTTC
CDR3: CASSRSGINYEQYF

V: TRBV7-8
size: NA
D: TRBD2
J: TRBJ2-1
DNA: TGTGCCAGCAGCCCGGGACTAGCGGGAGTACTAAAGAACAATGAGCAGTTCTTC
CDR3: CASSPGLAGVLKNNEQFF

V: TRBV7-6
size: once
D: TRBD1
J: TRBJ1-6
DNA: TGTGCCAGCAGCTTAGACCACCAGGGGGTCCCTAATTCACCCCTCCACTTT
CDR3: CASSLDHQGVPNSPLHF

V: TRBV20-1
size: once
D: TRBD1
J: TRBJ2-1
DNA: TGCAGTGCTAGTGGGGGGACAGGATCGGCAGGAGGTGAGCAGTTCTTC
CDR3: CSASGGTGSAGGEQFF

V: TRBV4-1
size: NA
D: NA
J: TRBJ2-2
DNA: TGCGCCAGCAGCCAAGAGTGGGGAGGCGGGGAGCTGTTTTTT
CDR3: CASSQEWGGGELFF

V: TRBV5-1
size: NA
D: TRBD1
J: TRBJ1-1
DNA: TGCGCCAGCAGCCGGACAGGGTCGCGGACTGAAGCTTTCTTT
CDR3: CASSRTGSRTEAFF

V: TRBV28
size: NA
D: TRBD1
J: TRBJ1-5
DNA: TGTGCCAGCAGTACCGGGACAGGGGTCCAGCCCCAGCATTTT
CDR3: CASSTGTGVQPQHF

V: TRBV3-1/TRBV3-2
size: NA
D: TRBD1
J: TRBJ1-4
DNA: TGTGCCAGCAGCCAAAACAGGGGTTATGAAAAACTGTTTTTT
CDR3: CASSQNRGYEKLFF

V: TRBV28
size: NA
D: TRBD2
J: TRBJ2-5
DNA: TGTGCCAGCAGTCGAGCCGGACTAGCGCTAGAGACCCAGTACTTC
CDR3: CASSRAGLALETQYF

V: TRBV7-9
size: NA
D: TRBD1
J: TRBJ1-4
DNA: TGTGCCAGCAGCTCCGGGACAGGGAATGAAAAACTGTTTTTT
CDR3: CASSSGTGNEKLFF

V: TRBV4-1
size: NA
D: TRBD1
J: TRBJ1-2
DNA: TGCGCCAGCAGCCAAGACGGGGCAGGGGGCCTGGATGGCTACACCTTC
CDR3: CASSQDGAGGLDGYTF

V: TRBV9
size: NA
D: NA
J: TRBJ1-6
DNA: TGTGCCAGCAGCGTAGGCGGGGCCACTAATTCACCCCTCCACTTT
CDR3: CASSVGGATNSPLHF

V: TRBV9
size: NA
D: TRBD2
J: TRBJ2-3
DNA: TGTGCCAGCAGCGTAGGGGGACTAGAGACAGATACGCAGTATTTT
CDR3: CASSVGGLETDTQYF

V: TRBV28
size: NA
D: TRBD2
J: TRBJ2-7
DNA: TGTGCCAGCAGTATTAGCGGGAGTTCCTACGAGCAGTACTTC
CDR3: CASSISGSSYEQYF

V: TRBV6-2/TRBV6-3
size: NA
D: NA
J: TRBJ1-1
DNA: TGTGCCAGCACCCCCAGTAGGGGATCCGCTGAAGCTTTCTTT
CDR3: CASTPSRGSAEAFF

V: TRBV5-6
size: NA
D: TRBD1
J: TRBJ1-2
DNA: TGTGCCAGCAGCCCAAAGGGGTCGGGACAGGGGGTCTTC
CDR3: CASSPKGSGQGVF

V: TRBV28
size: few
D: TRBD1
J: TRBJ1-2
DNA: TGTGCCAGCAGTTTAGGACAGGGGAACTATGGCTACACCTTC
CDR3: CASSLGQGNYGYTF

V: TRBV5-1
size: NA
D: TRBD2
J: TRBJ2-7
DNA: TGCGCCAGCAGCTTGGTGAGCGGGGGATCCTACGAGCAGTACTTC
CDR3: CASSLVSGGSYEQYF

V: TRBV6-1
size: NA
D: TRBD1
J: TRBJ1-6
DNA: TGTGCCAGCAGTGAACAACAGGGGTCACCCCTCCACTTT
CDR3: CASSEQQGSPLHF

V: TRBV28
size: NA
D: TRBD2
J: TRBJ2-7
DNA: TGTGCCAGCAGTACTAGCGCCGTATACGAGCAGTACTTC
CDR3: CASSTSAVYEQYF

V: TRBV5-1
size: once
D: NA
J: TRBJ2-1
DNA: TGCGCCAGCAGCTTGCGGGTCAGCTCCTACAATGAGCAGTTCTTC
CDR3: CASSLRVSSYNEQFF

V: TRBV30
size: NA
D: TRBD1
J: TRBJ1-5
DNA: TGTGCCTGGGCTACAGGGGGCCTAAATCAGCCCCAGCATTTT
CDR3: CAWATGGLNQPQHF

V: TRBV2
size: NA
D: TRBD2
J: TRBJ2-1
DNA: TGTGCCAGCAGTGGCAGCTGGGGCGGGAGATGGTACAATGAGCAGTTCTTC
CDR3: CASSGSWGGRWYNEQFF

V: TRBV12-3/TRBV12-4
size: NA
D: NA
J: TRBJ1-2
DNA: TGTGCCAGCAGTCAACCAGGCTATGGCTACACCTTC
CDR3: CASSQPGYGYTF

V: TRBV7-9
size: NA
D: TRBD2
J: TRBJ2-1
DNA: TGTGCCAGCAGGGGACTAGCGGGAGGGCAAGGATCCTACAATGAGCAGTTCTTC
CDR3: CASRGLAGGQGSYNEQFF

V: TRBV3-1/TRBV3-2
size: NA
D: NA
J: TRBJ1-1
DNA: TGTGCCAGCGGCAAGAACACTGAAGCTTTCTTT
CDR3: CASGKNTEAFF

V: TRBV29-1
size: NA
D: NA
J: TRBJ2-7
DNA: TGCAGCGTGACAGTAACCTTGGGGGAGCAGTACTTC
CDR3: CSVTVTLGEQYF

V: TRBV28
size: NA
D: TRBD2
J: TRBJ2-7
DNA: TGTGCCAGCAGTTTATATCGGGGGACTAGCGGTTACGAGCAGTACTTC
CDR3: CASSLYRGTSGYEQYF

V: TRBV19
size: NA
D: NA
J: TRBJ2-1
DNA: TGTGCCAGTAGTATAGCAGGGCTAGGCAATGAGCAGTTCTTC
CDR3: CASSIAGLGNEQFF

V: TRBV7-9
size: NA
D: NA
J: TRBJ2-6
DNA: TGTGCCAGCAGCTTAGTTTCAGGGGTCGGCAACGTCCTGACTTTC
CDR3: CASSLVSGVGNVLTF

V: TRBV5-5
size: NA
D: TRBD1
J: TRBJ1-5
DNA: TGTGCCAGCAGCTTGGCCGGGACAGTTAATCAGCCCCAGCATTTT
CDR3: CASSLAGTVNQPQHF

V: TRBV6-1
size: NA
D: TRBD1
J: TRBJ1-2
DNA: TGTGCCAGCAGTGAAGGACAGGGGGCGGTTAACTATGGCTACACCTTC
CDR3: CASSEGQGAVNYGYTF

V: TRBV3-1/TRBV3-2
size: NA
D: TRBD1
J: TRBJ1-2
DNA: TGTGCCAGCAGCCAAGGGGACAGGCCCCTAAATGGCTACACCTTC
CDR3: CASSQGDRPLNGYTF

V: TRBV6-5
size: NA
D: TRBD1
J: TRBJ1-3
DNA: TGTGCCAGCAGTTCCGGGACAGGGCTTGGAAACACCATATATTTT
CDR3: CASSSGTGLGNTIYF

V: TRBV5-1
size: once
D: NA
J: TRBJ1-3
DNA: TGCGCCAGCAGCTTGGAGACGGGCTCTGGAAACACCATATATTTT
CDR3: CASSLETGSGNTIYF

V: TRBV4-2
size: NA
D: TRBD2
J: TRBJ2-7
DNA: TGTGCCAGCAGCCGCGGGACTAGCGACGCCTACGAGCAGTACTTC
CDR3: CASSRGTSDAYEQYF

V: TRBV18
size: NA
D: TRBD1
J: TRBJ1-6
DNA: TGTGCCAGCTCACCGGACAGGAGCTCCTATAATTCACCCCTCCACTTT
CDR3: CASSPDRSSYNSPLHF

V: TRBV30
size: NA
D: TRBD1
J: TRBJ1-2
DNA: TGTGCCTCCGCACAGGGGGCGGACTATGGCTACACCTTC
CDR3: CASAQGADYGYTF

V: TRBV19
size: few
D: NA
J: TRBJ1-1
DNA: TGTGCCAGTAACATACAGGGGAACACTGAAGCTTTCTTT
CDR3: CASNIQGNTEAFF

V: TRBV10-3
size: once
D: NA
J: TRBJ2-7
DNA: TGTGCCATCAGTGGGCGGGACGGGACCTACGAGCAGTACTTC
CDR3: CAISGRDGTYEQYF

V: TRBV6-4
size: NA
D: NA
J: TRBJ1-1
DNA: TGTGCCAGCAGTGTTGGGGAGGACACTGAAGCTTTCTTT
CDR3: CASSVGEDTEAFF

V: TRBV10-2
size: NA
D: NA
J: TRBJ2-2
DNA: TGCGCCAGCAGTGAGGGGAGAGGGAACACCGGGGAGCTGTTTTTT
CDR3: CASSEGRGNTGELFF

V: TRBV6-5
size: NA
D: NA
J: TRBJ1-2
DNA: TGTGCCAGCAGTAACAGGGAACGTTATGGCTACACCTTC
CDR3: CASSNRERYGYTF